The rows below give T cell receptor beta chains drawn from one sample of a study of long-term antiretroviral therapy in people with HIV. Only in-frame clones appear in the TCRdb table, and some are missing; sequencing was by immunoSEQ multiplex PCR. The sample holds under 20,000 clones; approximately 86% are singletons and the top ten take under 12%. Sequenced material: unsorted PBMCs, taken 0.5 years after starting antiretroviral therapy. These receptors all stem from a man aged 40-49 years with HIV. Both conserved end residues are part of each CDR3. The D gene is left open where the match is weak. Size tells how often a clone was seen (once, few, many) or the class of an expanded clone, and some rows leave it out.

V	length	J	D	size	DNA	CDR3
TRBV19	14	TRBJ2-2	.	once	TGTGCCAGTAGTAGTAGACCAAACACCGGGGAGCTGTTTTTT	CASSSRPNTGELFF
TRBV27	17	TRBJ2-7	TRBD2	.	TGTGCCAGCAGTCCCGGGACTAGCGGGAGGGCTACCTACGAGCAGTACTTC	CASSPGTSGRATYEQYF
TRBV5-1	16	TRBJ2-1	TRBD2	once	TGCGCCAGCAGCTATAGCGGGAGCGGTTCGTTGAATGAGCAGTTCTTC	CASSYSGSGSLNEQFF
TRBV18	12	TRBJ1-1	.	.	TGTGCCAGCTCGCTACCCGGTACTGAAGCTTTCTTT	CASSLPGTEAFF
TRBV10-3	15	TRBJ2-1	TRBD2	.	TGTGCCATCAGTGGGGGGACTAGCGGGGGGAATGAGCAGTTCTTC	CAISGGTSGGNEQFF
TRBV10-3	15	TRBJ2-7	TRBD2	.	TGTGCCATCAGTCTCGGAGCGGGGGAGGGCCACGAGCAGTACTTC	CAISLGAGEGHEQYF
TRBV14	17	TRBJ2-7	TRBD1	.	TGTGCCAGCAGCCAAGATTGGGCAGGGGGCTATAACTACGAGCAGTACTTC	CASSQDWAGGYNYEQYF
TRBV2	16	TRBJ2-1	TRBD1	.	TGTGCCAGCAGTGGAGTAAGGGACAGATGGGACAATGAGCAGTTCTTC	CASSGVRDRWDNEQFF
TRBV5-6	16	TRBJ1-1	.	.	TGTGCCAGCAGCTCCTCCACCGGACCCTGGAACACTGAAGCTTTCTTT	CASSSSTGPWNTEAFF
TRBV7-6	13	TRBJ1-1	TRBD1	few	TGTGCCAGCAGCCGGGACAGAAACACTGAAGCTTTCTTT	CASSRDRNTEAFF
TRBV11-3	19	TRBJ2-6	TRBD1	.	TGTGCCAGCAGCCCCACCCCGACAGGGGTTTTCTCTGGGGCCAACGTCCTGACTTTC	CASSPTPTGVFSGANVLTF
TRBV7-3	15	TRBJ2-2	TRBD1	.	TGTGCCAGCAGCAGGGGACAGGGGGCAACCGGGGAGCTGTTTTTT	CASSRGQGATGELFF
TRBV15	16	TRBJ1-4	.	few	TGTGCCACCAGCAGAGATACCCGAGCTAATAATGAAAAACTGTTTTTT	CATSRDTRANNEKLFF
TRBV10-3	14	TRBJ1-2	TRBD1	.	TGTGCCATAGCCGGGACAGGGAAGGTTGAGGGCTACACCTTC	CAIAGTGKVEGYTF
TRBV9	15	TRBJ2-3	TRBD2	once	TGTGCCAGCAACCTAGCGGGGGGCCGCACAGATACGCAGTATTTT	CASNLAGGRTDTQYF
TRBV14	12	TRBJ2-7	.	.	TGTGCCAGCAGCCAATACTCGTACGAGCAGTACTTC	CASSQYSYEQYF
TRBV14	15	TRBJ2-3	TRBD1	.	TGTGCCAGCAGCCAAAGGACAGGGAACACAGATACGCAGTATTTT	CASSQRTGNTDTQYF
TRBV5-1	13	TRBJ2-7	.	.	TGCGCCAGCAGCTTGGTGGCTATGAACGAGCAGTACTTC	CASSLVAMNEQYF
TRBV27	13	TRBJ1-4	.	.	TGTGCCAGCAGTAGGGGGGGAGAGGAAAAACTGTTTTTT	CASSRGGEEKLFF
TRBV9	16	TRBJ1-3	.	.	TGTGCCAGCAGCGTAGCTCTCCTCACCTCTGGAAACACCATATATTTT	CASSVALLTSGNTIYF
TRBV10-1	14	TRBJ2-1	.	.	TGCGCCAGCAGTGAGAGCGGCCCTGTGAATGAGCAGTTCTTC	CASSESGPVNEQFF
TRBV19	13	TRBJ2-1	.	.	TGTGCCAGTAGTCAAAGCTCCTACAATGAGCAGTTCTTC	CASSQSSYNEQFF
TRBV5-1	14	TRBJ2-7	.	.	TGCGCCAGCAGCTTGGCACCCTACCGCGACGAGCAGTACTTC	CASSLAPYRDEQYF
TRBV5-4	16	TRBJ2-3	TRBD2	.	TGTGCCAGCAGCTTGCGGCCTAGCGGGGGCACAGATACGCAGTATTTT	CASSLRPSGGTDTQYF
TRBV7-2	14	TRBJ2-7	.	.	TGTGCCAGCAGCTTAGCACGGGGACCCTACGAGCAGTACTTC	CASSLARGPYEQYF
TRBV7-8	15	TRBJ2-7	.	.	TGTGCCAGCAGCTTAGAGAGAGGGGTTTCCTACGAGCAGTACTTC	CASSLERGVSYEQYF
TRBV2	15	TRBJ2-2	.	.	TGTGCCAGCAGCCCGAGGACGGGCAGCACCGGGGAGCTGTTTTTT	CASSPRTGSTGELFF
TRBV11-2	15	TRBJ1-2	TRBD1	.	TGTGCCAGCAGCTCTCGGGACAGGGGGAATAATGGCTACACCTTC	CASSSRDRGNNGYTF
TRBV12-5	15	TRBJ2-1	.	.	TGTGCTAGTGGTACCGCCCCGAACTCCTACAATGAGCAGTTCTTC	CASGTAPNSYNEQFF
TRBV6-1	13	TRBJ2-1	.	.	TGTGCCAGCAGTGAACCCCCTTACAATGAGCAGTTCTTC	CASSEPPYNEQFF
TRBV5-1	13	TRBJ2-1	.	.	TGCGCCAGCCGAGAGAGCTCCTACAATGAGCAGTTCTTC	CASRESSYNEQFF
TRBV7-8	15	TRBJ1-6	.	.	TGTGCCAGCAGCTTAGGTCCGGGGGGAAATTCACCCCTCCACTTT	CASSLGPGGNSPLHF
TRBV5-1	15	TRBJ1-5	.	.	TGCGCCAGCAGCTTGGCCGCCGGACAAAATCAGCCCCAGCATTTT	CASSLAAGQNQPQHF
TRBV7-6	14	TRBJ2-1	TRBD2	few	TGTGCCAGCGGCGCTAGCGGGGGATACAATGAGCAGTTCTTC	CASGASGGYNEQFF
TRBV5-4	15	TRBJ2-3	.	.	TGTGCCAGCAGCTTACCTCTGGGGGGTGGAGATACGCAGTATTTT	CASSLPLGGGDTQYF
TRBV5-4	16	TRBJ2-3	TRBD2	.	TGTGCCAGCAGACCCCTAGCGGGAAGTCCCCCAGATACGCAGTATTTT	CASRPLAGSPPDTQYF
TRBV14	14	TRBJ2-2	.	.	TGTGCCAGCAGCCTCACAGCGAACACCGGGGAGCTGTTTTTT	CASSLTANTGELFF
TRBV21-1	14	TRBJ2-7	.	few	TGTGCCAGCAGCGCCCCGTGGGGGGAGCACGAGCAGTACTTC	CASSAPWGEHEQYF
TRBV5-5	16	TRBJ1-2	.	once	TGTGCCAGCAGCTTGGCGGTTCTTGAGTTTGGCTATGGCTACACCTTC	CASSLAVLEFGYGYTF
TRBV7-3	13	TRBJ2-5	.	.	TGTGCCAGCAGCCCCTTCGGGTGGGAGACCCAGTACTTC	CASSPFGWETQYF